This T cell receptor (beta chain) came from a study of technical replicates of blood from several donors. In its sample, this clone was seen once. Profiled with immunoSEQ multiplex PCR; TCRdb holds only in-frame clones, not every one. The table has some 80,000 clones, 85% to 95% seen once. Between the trimmed V and J ends, which lost 4 bases and 3 bases, there was a span of 18 bases. Germline CDR1 LGHNA, CDR2 YNFKEQ. CDR3 size: 16 residues. Input material: T cells isolated from PBMCs. The sequence was collected from a human donor in good health. The rearrangement joins TRBV4-2 to TRBJ1-1; a possible D gene is TRBD1 (6 bases). The chain's CDR3 is CASSLIGGREDTEAFF. CDR3 nucleotide sequence: TGTGCCAGCAGCCTAATCGGGGGGCGCGAGGACACTGAAGCTTTCTTT.